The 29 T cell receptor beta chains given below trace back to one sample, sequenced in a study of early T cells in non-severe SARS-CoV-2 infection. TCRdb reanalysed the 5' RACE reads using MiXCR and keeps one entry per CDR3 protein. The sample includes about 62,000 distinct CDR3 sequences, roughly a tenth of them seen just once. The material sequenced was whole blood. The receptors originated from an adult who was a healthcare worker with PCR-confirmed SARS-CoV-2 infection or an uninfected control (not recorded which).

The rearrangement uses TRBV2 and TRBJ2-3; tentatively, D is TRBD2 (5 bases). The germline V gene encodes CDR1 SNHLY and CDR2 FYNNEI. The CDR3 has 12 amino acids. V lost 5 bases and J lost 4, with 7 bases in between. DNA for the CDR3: TGTGCCAGCAGTCTACTAGCAGATACGCAGTATTTT. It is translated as CASSLLADTQYF.

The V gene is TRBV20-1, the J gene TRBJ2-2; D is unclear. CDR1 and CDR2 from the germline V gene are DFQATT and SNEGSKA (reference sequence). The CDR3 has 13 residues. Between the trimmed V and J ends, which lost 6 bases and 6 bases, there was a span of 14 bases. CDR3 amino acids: CSASPRAAGELFF. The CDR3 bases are TGCAGTGCCTCCCCCCGGGCCGCCGGGGAGCTGTTTTTT.

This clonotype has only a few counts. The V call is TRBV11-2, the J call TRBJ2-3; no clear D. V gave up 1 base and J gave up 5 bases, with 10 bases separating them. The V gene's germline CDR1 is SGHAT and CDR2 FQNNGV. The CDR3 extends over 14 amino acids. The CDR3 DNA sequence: TGTGCCAGCAGCTTAGGGCGTACCGGAGATACGCAGTATTTT. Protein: CASSLGRTGDTQYF. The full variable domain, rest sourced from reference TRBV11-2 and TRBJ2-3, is EAGVAQSPRYKIIEKRQSVAFWCNPISGHATLYWYQQILGQGPKLLIQFQNNGVVDDSQLPKDRFSAERLKGVDSTLKIQPAKLEDSAVYLCASSLGRTGDTQYFGPGTRLTVL.

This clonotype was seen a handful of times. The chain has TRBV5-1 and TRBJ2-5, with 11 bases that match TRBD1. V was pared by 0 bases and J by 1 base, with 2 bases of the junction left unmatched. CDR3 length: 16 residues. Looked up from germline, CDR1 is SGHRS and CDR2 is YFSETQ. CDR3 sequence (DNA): TGCGCCAGCAGCTTGGCCGGGACAGGGGGCCAAGAGACCCAGTACTTC. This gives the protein CASSLAGTGGQETQYF.

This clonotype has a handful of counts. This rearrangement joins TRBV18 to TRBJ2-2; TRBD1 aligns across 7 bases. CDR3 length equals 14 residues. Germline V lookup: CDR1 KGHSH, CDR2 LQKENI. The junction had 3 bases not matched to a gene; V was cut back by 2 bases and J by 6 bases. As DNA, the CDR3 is TGTGCCAGCTCACCAGTGACAGGGCCCGGGGAGCTGTTTTTT. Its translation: CASSPVTGPGELFF.

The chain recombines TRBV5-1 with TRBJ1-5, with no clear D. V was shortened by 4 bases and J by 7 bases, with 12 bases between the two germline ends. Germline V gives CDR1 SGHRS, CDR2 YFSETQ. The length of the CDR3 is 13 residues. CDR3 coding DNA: TGCGCCAGCAGCCGAGACACCGCGCAGCCCCAGCATTTT. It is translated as CASSRDTAQPQHF. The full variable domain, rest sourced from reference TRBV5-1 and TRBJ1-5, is KAGVTQTPRYLIKTRGQQVTLSCSPISGHRSVSWYQQTPGQGLQFLFEYFSETQRNKGNFPGRFSGRQFSNSRSEMNVSTLELGDSALYLCASSRDTAQPQHFGDGTRLSIL.

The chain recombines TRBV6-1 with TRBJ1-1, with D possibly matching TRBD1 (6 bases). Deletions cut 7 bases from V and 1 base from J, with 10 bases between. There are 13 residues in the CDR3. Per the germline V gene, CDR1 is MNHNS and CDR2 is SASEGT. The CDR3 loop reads CASNRQANTEAFF. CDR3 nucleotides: TGTGCCAGCAATCGACAGGCGAACACTGAAGCTTTCTTT.

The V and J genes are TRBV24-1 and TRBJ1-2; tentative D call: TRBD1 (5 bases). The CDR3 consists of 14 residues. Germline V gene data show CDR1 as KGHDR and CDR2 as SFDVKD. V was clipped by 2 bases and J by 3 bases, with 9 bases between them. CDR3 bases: TGTGCCACCAGTGATTGGGGCGCCGACTATGGCTACACCTTC. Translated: CATSDWGADYGYTF.

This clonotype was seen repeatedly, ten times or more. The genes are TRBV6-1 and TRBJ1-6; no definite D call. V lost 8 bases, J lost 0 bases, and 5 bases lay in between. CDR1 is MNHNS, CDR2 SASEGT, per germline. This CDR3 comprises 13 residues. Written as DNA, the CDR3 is TGTGCCAGCGAGCGCTCCTATAATTCACCCCTCCACTTT. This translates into CASERSYNSPLHF.

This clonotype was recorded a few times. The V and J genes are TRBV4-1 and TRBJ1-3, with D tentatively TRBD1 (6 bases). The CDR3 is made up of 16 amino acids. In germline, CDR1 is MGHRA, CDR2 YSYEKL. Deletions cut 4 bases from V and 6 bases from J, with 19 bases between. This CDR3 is CASSPAGTGASNTIYF. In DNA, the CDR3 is TGCGCCAGCAGCCCGGCTGGTACGGGGGCCTCAAACACCATATATTTT.

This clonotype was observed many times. The chain's CDR3 is CATSDAPSETGVPNEQFF. The DNA for the CDR3 is TGTGCCACCAGTGACGCCCCTTCCGAGACAGGGGTCCCCAATGAGCAGTTCTTC. The V call is TRBV24-1, the J call TRBJ2-1; TRBD1 matches at 8 bases. The CDR3 runs to 18 residues. Unmatched junction bases numbered 16, after V lost 4 bases and J lost 6 bases. Germline CDR1 KGHDR, CDR2 SFDVKD.

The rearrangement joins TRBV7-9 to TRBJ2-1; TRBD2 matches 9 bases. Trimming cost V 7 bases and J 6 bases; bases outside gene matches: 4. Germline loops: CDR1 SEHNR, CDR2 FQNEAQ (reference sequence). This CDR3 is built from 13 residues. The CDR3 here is CASTVAGVNEQFF. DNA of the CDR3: TGTGCCAGCACCGTAGCGGGGGTCAATGAGCAGTTCTTC.

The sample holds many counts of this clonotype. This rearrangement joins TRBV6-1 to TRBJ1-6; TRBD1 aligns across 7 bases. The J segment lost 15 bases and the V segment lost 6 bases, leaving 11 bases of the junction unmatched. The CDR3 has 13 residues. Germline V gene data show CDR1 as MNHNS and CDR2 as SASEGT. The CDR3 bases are TGTGCCAGCAGAGTTTCCGGGACAGAAGACCTCCACTTT. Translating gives CASRVSGTEDLHF.

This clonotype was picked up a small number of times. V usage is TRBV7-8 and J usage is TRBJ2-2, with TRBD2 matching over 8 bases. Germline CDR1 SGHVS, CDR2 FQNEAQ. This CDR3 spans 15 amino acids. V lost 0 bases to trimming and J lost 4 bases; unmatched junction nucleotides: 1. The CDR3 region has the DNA TGTGCCAGCAGCTTAGCTCGGGGGGGCACCGGGGAGCTGTTTTTT. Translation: CASSLARGGTGELFF.

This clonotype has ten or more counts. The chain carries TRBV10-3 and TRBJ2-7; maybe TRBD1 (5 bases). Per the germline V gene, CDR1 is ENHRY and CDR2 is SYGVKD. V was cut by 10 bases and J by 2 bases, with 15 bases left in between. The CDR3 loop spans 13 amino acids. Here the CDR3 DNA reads TGTGCCAGCCGCCTAGAGACAGCCTACGAGCAGTACGTC. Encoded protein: CASRLETAYEQYV.

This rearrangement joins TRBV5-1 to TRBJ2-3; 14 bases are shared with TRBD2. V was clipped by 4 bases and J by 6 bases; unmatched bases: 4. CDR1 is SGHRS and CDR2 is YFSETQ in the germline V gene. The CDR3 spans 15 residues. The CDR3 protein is CASSRTSGGRDTQYF. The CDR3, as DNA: TGCGCCAGCAGCAGGACTAGCGGGGGGCGTGATACGCAGTATTTT.

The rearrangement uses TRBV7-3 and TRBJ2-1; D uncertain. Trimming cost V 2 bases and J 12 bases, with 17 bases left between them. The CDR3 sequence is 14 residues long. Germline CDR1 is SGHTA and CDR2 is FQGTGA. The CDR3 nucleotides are TGTGCCAGCAGCTTAGGTTATGGGCGCCATGTGCAGTTCTTC. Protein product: CASSLGYGRHVQFF.

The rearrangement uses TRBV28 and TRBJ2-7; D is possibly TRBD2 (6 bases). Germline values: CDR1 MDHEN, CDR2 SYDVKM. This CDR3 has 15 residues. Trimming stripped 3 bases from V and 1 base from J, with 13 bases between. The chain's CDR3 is CASSLGGADSYEQYV. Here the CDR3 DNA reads TGTGCCAGCAGTTTGGGCGGGGCAGATTCCTACGAGCAGTACGTC.

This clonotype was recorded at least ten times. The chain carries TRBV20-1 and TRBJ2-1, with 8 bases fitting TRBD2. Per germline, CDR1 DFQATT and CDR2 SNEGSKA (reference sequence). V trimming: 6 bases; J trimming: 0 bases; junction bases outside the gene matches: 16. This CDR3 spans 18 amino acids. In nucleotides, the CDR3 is TGCAGTGCCGAGGCAGAGATCCAAACTAGCGGCTCCTACAATGAGCAGTTCTTC. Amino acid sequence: CSAEAEIQTSGSYNEQFF.

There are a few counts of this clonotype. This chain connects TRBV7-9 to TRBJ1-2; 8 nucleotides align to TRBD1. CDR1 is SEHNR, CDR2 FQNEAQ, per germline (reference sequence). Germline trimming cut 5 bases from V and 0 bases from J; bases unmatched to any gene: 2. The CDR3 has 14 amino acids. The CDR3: CASSMGQANYGYTF. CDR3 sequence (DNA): TGTGCCAGCAGCATGGGACAGGCTAACTATGGCTACACCTTC.

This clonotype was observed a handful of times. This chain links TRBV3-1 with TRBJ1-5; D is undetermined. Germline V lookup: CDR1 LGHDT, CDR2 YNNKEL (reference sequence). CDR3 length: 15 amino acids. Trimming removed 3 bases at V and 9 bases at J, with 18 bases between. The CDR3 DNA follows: TGTGCCAGCAGCCAGGCCCCGGACTCCTCAGGGCCCCAGCATTTT. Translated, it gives CASSQAPDSSGPQHF.

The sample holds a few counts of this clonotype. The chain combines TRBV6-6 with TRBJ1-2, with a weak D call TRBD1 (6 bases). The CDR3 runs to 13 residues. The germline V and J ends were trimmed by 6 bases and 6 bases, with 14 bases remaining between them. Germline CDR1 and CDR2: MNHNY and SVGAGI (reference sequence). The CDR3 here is CASRGGGQDGYTF. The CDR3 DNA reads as TGTGCCAGCAGGGGAGGGGGGCAGGATGGCTACACCTTC.

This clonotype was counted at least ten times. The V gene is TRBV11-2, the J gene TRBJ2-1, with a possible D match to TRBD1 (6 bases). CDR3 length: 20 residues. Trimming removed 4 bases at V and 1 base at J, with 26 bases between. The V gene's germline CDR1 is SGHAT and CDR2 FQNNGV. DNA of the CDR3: TGTGCCAGCAGCTCAATACAGGGATCGTCTTCCCCGGGATCCTACAATGAGCAGTTCTTC. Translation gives CASSSIQGSSSPGSYNEQFF.

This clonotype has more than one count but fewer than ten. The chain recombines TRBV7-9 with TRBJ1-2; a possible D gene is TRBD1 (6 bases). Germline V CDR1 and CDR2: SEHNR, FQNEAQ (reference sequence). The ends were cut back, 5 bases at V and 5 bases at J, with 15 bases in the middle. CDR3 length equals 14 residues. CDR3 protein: CASSPGDRTYGYTF. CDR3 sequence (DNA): TGTGCCAGCAGCCCCGGAGACAGGACTTATGGCTACACCTTC.

CDR3 in amino acids: CASSEILASGNTIYF. In DNA, the CDR3 is TGTGCCAGCAGCGAAATCTTAGCCTCTGGAAACACCATATATTTT. The rearrangement uses TRBV3-1 and TRBJ1-3; D is unresolved. Germline loops: CDR1 LGHDT, CDR2 YNNKEL (reference sequence). The V gene lost 5 bases and the J gene lost 0 bases, with 11 bases spanning the gap. The CDR3 covers 15 residues.

The CDR3 sequence: CASGSGQGHQPQHF. In DNA, the CDR3 is TGTGCTAGTGGTTCTGGACAGGGTCACCAGCCCCAGCATTTT. The chain links TRBV12-5 to TRBJ1-5; 8 bases are a match to TRBD1. Germline trimming cut 4 bases from V and 7 bases from J; bases unmatched to any gene: 6. The CDR3 totals 14 residues. CDR1 and CDR2 (germline): LGHNT, FRNRAP.

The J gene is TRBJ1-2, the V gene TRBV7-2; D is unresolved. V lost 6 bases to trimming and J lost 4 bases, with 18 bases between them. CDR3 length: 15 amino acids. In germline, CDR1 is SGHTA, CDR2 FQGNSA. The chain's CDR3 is CASRLSPTGVYGYTF. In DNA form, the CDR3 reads TGTGCCAGCAGGCTTAGCCCGACGGGAGTCTATGGCTACACCTTC.

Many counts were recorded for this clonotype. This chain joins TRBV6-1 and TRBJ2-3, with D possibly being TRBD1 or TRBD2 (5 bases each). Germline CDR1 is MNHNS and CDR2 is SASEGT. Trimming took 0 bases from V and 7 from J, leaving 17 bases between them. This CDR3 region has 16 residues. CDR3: CASSEAPRDPSNTQYF. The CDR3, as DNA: TGTGCCAGCAGTGAAGCCCCCAGGGACCCCTCAAATACGCAGTATTTT.

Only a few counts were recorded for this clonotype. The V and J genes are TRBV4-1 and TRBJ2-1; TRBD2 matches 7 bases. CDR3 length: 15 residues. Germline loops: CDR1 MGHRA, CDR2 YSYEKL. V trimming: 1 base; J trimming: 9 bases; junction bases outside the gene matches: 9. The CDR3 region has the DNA TGCGCCAGCAGCCAAGTGTGGACTAGTATGGTTGAGCAGTTCTTC. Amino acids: CASSQVWTSMVEQFF.